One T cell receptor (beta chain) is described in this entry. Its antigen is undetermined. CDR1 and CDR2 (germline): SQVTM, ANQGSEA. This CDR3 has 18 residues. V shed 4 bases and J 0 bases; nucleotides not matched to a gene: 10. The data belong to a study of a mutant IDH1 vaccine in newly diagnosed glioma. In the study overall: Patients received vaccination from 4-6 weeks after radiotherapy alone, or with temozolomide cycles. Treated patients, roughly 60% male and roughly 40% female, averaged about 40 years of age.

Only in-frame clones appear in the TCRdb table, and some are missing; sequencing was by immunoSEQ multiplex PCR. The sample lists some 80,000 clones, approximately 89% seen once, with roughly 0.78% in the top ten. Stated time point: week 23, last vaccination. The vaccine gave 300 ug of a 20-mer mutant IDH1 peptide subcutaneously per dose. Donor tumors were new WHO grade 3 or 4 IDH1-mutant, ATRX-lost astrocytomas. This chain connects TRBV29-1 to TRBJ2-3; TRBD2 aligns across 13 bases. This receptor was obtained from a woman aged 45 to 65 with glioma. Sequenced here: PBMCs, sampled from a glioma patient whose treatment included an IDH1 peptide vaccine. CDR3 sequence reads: CSVARLAGGQGSTDTQYF. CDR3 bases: TGCAGCGTTGCGAGACTAGCGGGAGGTCAGGGAAGCACAGATACGCAGTATTTT.